This T cell receptor beta chain was recovered during a study of T-cell reconstitution after alpha-beta-depleted transplantation in children. Study-level findings and limits: By about two months after transplant, alpha-beta T cells reportedly arose from several hundred graft clones that had expanded. Where some patients showed high TCRbeta diversity at day 60, it came from recipient T cells and thymic progenitors that had survived. T-cell counts and diversity at one year post-transplant came mainly from newly produced T cells.

Researchers prepared the TCRbeta library using unique molecular identifiers, the study reports. TCRdb called the PCR reads again in MiXCR, with one record for every CDR3 protein. This table has hundreds of thousands of distinct CDR3 sequences, approximately 15% appearing once. This CDR3 spans 12 amino acids. About this clonotype: Its antigen is not identified. Relative to the germline gene, one junction end is altered; a read error may explain this.

This TCR was sampled from a male patient aged 10-17 years who had a stem cell transplant for acute lymphoblastic leukemia, so the T cells may come from the graft donor. The sequenced sample was PBMCs, mostly from graft donor cells, obtained 360 days after TCRalphabeta/CD19-depleted stem cell transplant. The rearrangement uses TRBV12-3 or TRBV12-4 and TRBJ2-1; D call uncertain. CDR3 sequence: CVSSRGDNEQFF. The CDR3 region has the DNA TGTGTCAGCAGTCGTGGTGACAATGAGCAGTTCTTC.